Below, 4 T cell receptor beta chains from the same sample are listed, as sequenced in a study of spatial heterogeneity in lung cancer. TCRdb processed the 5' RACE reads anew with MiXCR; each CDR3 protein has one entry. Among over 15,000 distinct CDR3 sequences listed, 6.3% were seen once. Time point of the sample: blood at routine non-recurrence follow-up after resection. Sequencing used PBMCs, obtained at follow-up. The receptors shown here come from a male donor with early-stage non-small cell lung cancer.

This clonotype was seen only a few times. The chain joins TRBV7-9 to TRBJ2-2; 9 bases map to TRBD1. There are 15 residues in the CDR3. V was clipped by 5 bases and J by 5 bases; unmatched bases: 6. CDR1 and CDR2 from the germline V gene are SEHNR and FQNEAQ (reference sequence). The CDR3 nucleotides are TGTGCCAGCAGCCCGGGACAGGGAGTGACCGGGGAGCTGTTTTTT. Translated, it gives CASSPGQGVTGELFF.

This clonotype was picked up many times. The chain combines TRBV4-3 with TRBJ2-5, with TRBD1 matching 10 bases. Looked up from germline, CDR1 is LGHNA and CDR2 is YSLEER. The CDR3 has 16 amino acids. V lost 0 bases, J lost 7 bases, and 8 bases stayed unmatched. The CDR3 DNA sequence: TGCGCCAGCAGCCAAGAAGGGACAGGGGCCTCAACGACCCAGTACTTC. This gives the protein CASSQEGTGASTTQYF.

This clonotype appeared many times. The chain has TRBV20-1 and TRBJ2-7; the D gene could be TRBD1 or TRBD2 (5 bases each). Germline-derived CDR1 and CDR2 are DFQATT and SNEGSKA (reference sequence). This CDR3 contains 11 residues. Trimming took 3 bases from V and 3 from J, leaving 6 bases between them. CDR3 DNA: TGCAGTGCTAGGAGGGGCTACGAGCAGTACTTC. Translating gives CSARRGYEQYF.

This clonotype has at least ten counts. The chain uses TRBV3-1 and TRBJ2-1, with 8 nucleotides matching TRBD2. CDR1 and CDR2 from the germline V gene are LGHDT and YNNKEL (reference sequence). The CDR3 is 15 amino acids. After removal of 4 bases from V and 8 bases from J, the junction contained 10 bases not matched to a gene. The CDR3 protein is CASSPPAGVLYEQFF. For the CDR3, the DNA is TGTGCCAGCAGCCCTCCAGCGGGAGTATTATATGAGCAGTTCTTC.